The 10 T cell receptor beta chains given below trace back to one sample, sequenced in a study of beta chain features in type 1 diabetes. Every bit of the isolated RNA underwent reverse transcription, so sequencing read expressed TCRB transcripts. TCRdb's copy holds only in-frame clones and misses some; the assay was immunoSEQ multiplex PCR. Of 300,000 to 350,000 clones in the sample, around a fifth were seen once. Sequences were obtained from naive CD4+ T cells from blood. Every receptor here comes from a woman aged 18 to 35 in good health.

The chain employs TRBV9 and TRBJ1-3, with 8 bases that match TRBD1. Germline CDR1 reads SGDLS; CDR2 reads YYNGEE. CDR3 length: 16 residues. J was trimmed by 0 bases and V by 4 bases; bases with no gene match: 6. The CDR3 loop is CASSQQGVGSGNTIYF. The CDR3, as DNA: TGTGCCAGCAGCCAACAGGGGGTCGGCTCTGGAAACACCATATATTTT.

The J gene is TRBJ1-1, the V gene TRBV29-1; 8 bases match TRBD1. The CDR3 contains 13 residues. In germline, CDR1 is SQVTM, CDR2 ANQGSEA. Unmatched junction bases numbered 5, after V lost 8 bases and J lost 0 bases. CDR3 amino acids: CSTTGQVNTEAFF. The CDR3 DNA is TGCAGCACCACGGGACAGGTGAACACTGAAGCTTTCTTT.

The gene calls are TRBV7-9 and TRBJ2-7, with TRBD1 identical over 7 bases. From germline, CDR1 is SEHNR and CDR2 FQNEAQ (reference sequence). The junction had 6 bases not matched to a gene; V was cut back by 3 bases and J by 4 bases. The CDR3 runs to 14 residues. CDR3 nucleotides: TGTGCCAGCAGCTTCCGGGACAGAGAATACGAGCAGTACTTC. Protein sequence: CASSFRDREYEQYF. Based on the CDR3 plus reference TRBV7-9 and TRBJ2-7, the full variable domain is DTGVSQNPRHKITKRGQNVTFRCDPISEHNRLYWYRQTLGQGPEFLTYFQNEAQLEKSRLLSDRFSAERPKGSFSTLEIQRTEQGDSAMYLCASSFRDREYEQYFGPGTRLTVT.

The rearrangement uses TRBV5-1 and TRBJ2-7, with 9 positions matching TRBD2. Germline V lookup: CDR1 SGHRS, CDR2 YFSETQ. The V and J ends lost 2 bases and 5 bases, in that order; junction bases with no gene match: 8. The CDR3 contains 15 residues. The CDR3 here is CASSFLAGVENEQYF. The CDR3 DNA reads TGCGCCAGCAGCTTCTTAGCGGGAGTTGAGAACGAGCAGTACTTC.

This clone was picked up a small number of times. The chain combines TRBV6-5 with TRBJ1-5; tentative D call: TRBD1 (5 bases). Germline assignment: CDR1 MNHEY and CDR2 SVGAGI. V lost 6 bases and J 3 bases, leaving 9 bases between the germline ends. This CDR3 spans 13 amino acids. The CDR3: CASSLDINQPQHF. The CDR3 DNA reads TGTGCCAGCAGCCTGGACATCAATCAGCCCCAGCATTTT.

J is TRBJ1-2 and V is TRBV4-1; 8 bases are a match to TRBD1. Looked up from germline, CDR1 is MGHRA and CDR2 is YSYEKL. The CDR3 extends over 16 amino acids. V was clipped by 4 bases and J by 3 bases; unmatched bases: 10. The CDR3 region has the DNA TGCGCCAGCAGCCGTCAGGACAGGGTTACGGACTATGGCTACACCTTC. Translated, it gives CASSRQDRVTDYGYTF.

The chain is built from TRBV5-6 and TRBJ1-5; 10 bases are a match to TRBD1. V lost 4 bases, J lost 5 bases, and 3 bases stayed unmatched. Germline CDR1 SGHDT, CDR2 YYEEEE. The CDR3 covers 14 residues. DNA for the CDR3: TGTGCCAGCAGCACGGGACAGGGGCATCAGCCCCAGCATTTT. This codes for CASSTGQGHQPQHF.

The genes are TRBV6-6 and TRBJ2-7; 9 bases agree with TRBD1. The germline gives CDR1 MNHNY, CDR2 SVGAGI (reference sequence). V trimming: 5 bases; J trimming: 5 bases; junction bases outside the gene matches: 10. The CDR3 is 15 residues long. CDR3 protein: CASSRRGQGGNEQYF. The DNA of the CDR3 is TGTGCCAGCAGTAGGAGGGGACAGGGTGGAAACGAGCAGTACTTC.

The sample holds a few counts of this clone. V and J are TRBV4-3 and TRBJ2-7; D is undetermined. The V end was cut by 0 bases, the J end by 0 bases, with 6 bases between. CDR3 length: 14 amino acids. The germline V gene encodes CDR1 LGHNA and CDR2 YSLEER. CDR3 residues: CASSQEFGSYEQYF. The DNA for the CDR3 is TGCGCCAGCAGCCAAGAGTTCGGCTCCTACGAGCAGTACTTC.

This clone has more than one count but fewer than ten. DNA of the CDR3: TGCAGTGCTAGAGGGCACACTGAAGCTTTCTTT. This codes for CSARGHTEAFF. The V call is TRBV20-1, the J call TRBJ1-1; D not resolved. This CDR3 is built from 11 residues. With 1 base removed from V and 3 bases from J, the gap between germline ends came to 3 bases. CDR1 is DFQATT, CDR2 SNEGSKA, per germline (reference sequence).